This paragraph covers one TCR beta chain sequence. V gave up 2 bases and J gave up 7 bases, with 11 bases separating them. This CDR3 has 14 amino acids. The V gene's germline CDR1 is MNHEY and CDR2 SMNVEV (reference sequence). Only in-frame clones appear in the TCRdb table, and some are missing; sequencing was by immunoSEQ multiplex PCR. This table has 200,000 or so clones, roughly 84% appearing once. This record comes from a study of blood T cell repertoires in COVID-19. The gene calls are TRBV27 and TRBJ1-4; possibly TRBD1 for D (5 bases). This TCR was recovered from a man aged 35-49 years who had recovered from COVID-19. The sequencing sample was made of PBMCs or T cells enriched from blood (not recorded which). This CDR3 reads CASSLRGVSEKLFF. In nucleotides, the CDR3 is TGTGCCAGCAGTTTACGGGGGGTTAGTGAAAAACTGTTTTTT.